These 30 T cell receptor beta chains originate from one sample sequenced in a study of blood T cell repertoires in COVID-19 (dated by TCRdb to about 2020). Libraries were built with the immunoSEQ multiplex PCR assay. TCRdb obtained this table from immuneACCESS and retained in-frame rearrangements with V and J assigned. These tables miss some clones; where compared with another copy, unresolved V genes account for less than half of the shortfall, and the remainder is unexplained. Across this sample there are about 200,000 clones, with roughly 88% seen only once. Together, the top ten hold around 9.5% of the sample. Sequencing was carried out using peripheral blood. The receptors were gathered from a man aged 50-59 years with active or convalescent COVID-19.

The V call is TRBV11-2, the J call TRBJ2-4, with 11 nucleotides matching TRBD1. Unmatched junction bases numbered 3, after V lost 5 bases and J lost 6 bases. This CDR3 is built from 14 residues. Per germline, CDR1 SGHAT and CDR2 FQNNGV. Here the CDR3 reads CASSPGQGVNIQYF. CDR3 nucleotides: TGTGCCAGCAGCCCGGGACAGGGGGTAAACATTCAGTACTTC.

V and J are TRBV7-5 and TRBJ2-7; TRBD1 is the table's D call, not checked against the DNA. TRBV7-5 represents a pseudogene. There are 15 residues in the CDR3. CDR3 nucleotides: TGTGTCAGAAGCTTAGCATCAGGGGACCCCTACGAGCAGTACGTC. Translation: CVRSLASGDPYEQYV.

This clone was detected only a few times. The chain recombines TRBV3-1 (or the pseudogene TRBV3-2) with TRBJ2-1, with 10 bases lining up with TRBD2. The CDR3 is 15 residues long. Germline V CDR1 and CDR2: LGHDT, YNNKEL (reference sequence). J gave up 9 bases and V 4 bases, and 9 bases lay outside the gene matches. This CDR3 reads CASSPVSGRASEQFF. The CDR3 coding sequence is TGTGCCAGCAGCCCCGTCAGCGGGAGGGCCAGTGAGCAGTTCTTC.

The J gene is TRBJ2-3, the V gene TRBV3-1 (or the pseudogene TRBV3-2); 8 bases match TRBD2. Germline values: CDR1 LGHDT, CDR2 YNNKEL (reference sequence). The length of the CDR3 is 16 residues. Germline trimming cut 1 base from V and 5 bases from J; bases unmatched to any gene: 8. CDR3 loop: CASSQVREGRVDTQYF. The DNA of the CDR3 is TGTGCCAGCAGCCAAGTCCGGGAGGGCCGAGTAGATACGCAGTATTTT.

This clone is a singleton in its sample. V and J are TRBV28 and TRBJ2-7; 8 nucleotides agree with TRBD2. The CDR3 totals 14 residues. Germline trimming cut 8 bases from V and 4 bases from J; bases unmatched to any gene: 10. Germline CDR1 reads MDHEN; CDR2 reads SYDVKM. Here the CDR3 DNA reads TGTGCCAGCTCCCCGGGACTAGGACTTTACGAGCAGTACGTC. This sequence encodes CASSPGLGLYEQYV.

The DNA of the CDR3 is TGTGCCAGCAGCCAACAAGCCGCCACCCACACTGAAGCTTTCTTT. Translated: CASSQQAATHTEAFF. This chain uses TRBV14 with TRBJ1-1, with no clear D. Germline V gives CDR1 SGHDN, CDR2 FVKESK. Trimming stripped 2 bases from V and 3 bases from J, with 13 bases between. The CDR3 consists of 15 residues.

This chain connects TRBV7-9 to TRBJ1-2; D remains ambiguous. The V gene's germline CDR1 is SEHNR and CDR2 FQNEAQ (reference sequence). This CDR3 has 12 residues. V was trimmed by 1 base and J by 11 bases, leaving 11 bases between them. CDR3 in amino acids: CASSLGRDSYTF. The CDR3 nucleotides are TGTGCCAGCAGCTTAGGCCGGGATAGTTACACCTTC.

The rearrangement uses TRBV7-2 and TRBJ2-1; the match to TRBD2 covers 8 bases. The length of the CDR3 is 16 residues. V lost 0 bases, J lost 3 bases, and 4 bases stayed unmatched. Germline V gene data show CDR1 as SGHTA and CDR2 as FQGNSA. The CDR3 nucleotides read TGTGCCAGCAGCTTAGCACTAGCGGATCGCTACAATGAGCAGTTCTTC. Protein sequence: CASSLALADRYNEQFF.

The V call is TRBV7-7, the J call TRBJ2-5, with 9 bases matching TRBD1. Germline lookup yields CDR1 SSHAT and CDR2 FNYEAQ (reference sequence). Trimming at V came to 4 bases and at J to 5 bases, leaving 8 bases not matched to a gene. The CDR3 has 15 residues. The CDR3 is CASSSQTDRGETQYF. The CDR3 DNA sequence: TGTGCCAGCAGCTCCCAAACCGACAGGGGGGAGACCCAGTACTTC.

The V call is TRBV6-5, the J call TRBJ1-6; tentatively, D is TRBD1 (5 bases). V lost 6 bases and J lost 4, with 7 bases in between. Germline loops: CDR1 MNHEY, CDR2 SVGAGI. CDR3 size: 13 residues. Written as DNA, the CDR3 is TGTGCCAGCAGCCACAGGTATAATTCACCCCTCCACTTT. Translation gives CASSHRYNSPLHF.

The chain has TRBV7-2 and TRBJ2-3; TRBD1 agrees at 8 bases. Looked up from germline, CDR1 is SGHTA and CDR2 is FQGNSA. The CDR3 is 15 amino acids. V shed 5 bases and J 6 bases; nucleotides not matched to a gene: 10. The CDR3 is CASSAGQGLPDTQYF. The CDR3 DNA is TGTGCCAGCAGCGCCGGACAGGGTCTCCCGGATACGCAGTATTTT.

The J gene is TRBJ1-1, the V gene TRBV6-2 or TRBV6-3; D unclear. Germline CDR1 MNHEY, CDR2 SVGEGT. The CDR3 length is 13 residues. V lost 5 bases and J lost 4, with 11 bases in between. The CDR3 DNA reads as TGTGCCAGCAGTCATCTAATGAGCACTGAAGCTTTCTTT. Its protein product is CASSHLMSTEAFF.

This clone was detected once. The chain joins TRBV5-1 to TRBJ2-5; TRBD2 aligns across 7 bases. The germline gives CDR1 SGHRS, CDR2 YFSETQ. The V and J ends lost 9 bases and 5 bases, in that order; junction bases with no gene match: 19. This CDR3 spans 16 amino acids. The CDR3 DNA reads TGCGCCAATCCCCTCGAAGAGGGAGGGTATCGGGAGACCCAGTACTTC. Protein product: CANPLEEGGYRETQYF.

This chain links TRBV7-2 with TRBJ1-2; TRBD1 matches 10 bases. V shed 5 bases and J 5 bases; nucleotides not matched to a gene: 5. The CDR3 has 14 residues. In germline, CDR1 is SGHTA, CDR2 FQGNSA. CDR3 protein: CASSPDRGRYGYTF. In nucleotides, the CDR3 is TGTGCCAGCAGCCCCGACAGGGGGCGTTATGGCTACACCTTC.

The chain joins TRBV5-1 to TRBJ1-5, with TRBD1 matching over 7 bases. From germline, CDR1 is SGHRS and CDR2 YFSETQ. V trimming: 4 bases; J trimming: 8 bases; junction bases outside the gene matches: 9. The CDR3 covers 14 residues. The CDR3 DNA reads TGCGCCAGCAGCGAGGGACAGCCAGAGGAGCCCCAGCATTTT. Amino acids: CASSEGQPEEPQHF.

This chain connects TRBV5-1 to TRBJ1-1; D is unclear. The V gene lost 1 base and the J gene lost 1 base, with 11 bases spanning the gap. The CDR3 is 15 amino acids. CDR1 is SGHRS, CDR2 YFSETQ, per germline. CDR3 loop: CASSLSGRGNTEAFF. The CDR3 DNA is TGCGCCAGCAGCTTGTCTGGTCGGGGGAACACTGAAGCTTTCTTT.

The CDR3 sequence: CASSQGDWCSNQPQHF. Here the CDR3 DNA reads TGCGCCAGCAGTCAGGGAGACTGGTGTAGCAATCAGCCCCAGCATTTT. The gene calls are TRBV23-1 and TRBJ1-5; no reliable D call. TRBV23-1 qualifies as an ORF whose function is uncertain. V was shortened by 3 bases and J by 0 bases, with 12 bases between the two germline ends. CDR3 size: 16 residues.

The rearrangement joins TRBV7-8 to TRBJ2-2, with TRBD1 matching over 7 bases. Trimming removed 5 bases from V and 3 bases from J; junction bases left unmatched: 6. Germline loops: CDR1 SGHVS, CDR2 FQNEAQ. CDR3 length: 15 residues. The CDR3 protein is CASSRDRQYTGELFF. CDR3 coding DNA: TGTGCCAGCAGCCGGGACAGACAATACACCGGGGAGCTGTTTTTT.

The chain employs TRBV12-2 and TRBJ2-1; TRBD2, the D gene given by the table, was not confirmed from the DNA. TRBV12-2 is a recognized pseudogene. The CDR3 has 15 residues. In DNA, the CDR3 is TGTGCAAGTCGCTCCCTAGCGGACACGAACAATGAGCAGTTCTTC. It specifies CASRSLADTNNEQFF.

In DNA form, the CDR3 reads TGTGCCAGCAGTTTCCCTTTACAGGACCTCACCTACTACGAGCAGTACTTC. Translated, it gives CASSFPLQDLTYYEQYF. The J gene is TRBJ2-7, the V gene TRBV28; tentative D call: TRBD1 (5 bases). The CDR3 has 17 residues. From germline, CDR1 is MDHEN and CDR2 SYDVKM. V lost 3 bases and J 3 bases, leaving 21 bases between the germline ends.

The J gene is TRBJ1-4, the V gene TRBV28; D remains unclear. The CDR3 covers 14 residues. The V end lost 4 bases, the J end lost 7 bases, and 13 bases lay between the germline ends. From germline, CDR1 is MDHEN and CDR2 SYDVKM. The CDR3 spells CASSSTREGEKLFF. CDR3 in DNA: TGTGCCAGCAGTTCAACCCGAGAGGGTGAAAAACTGTTTTTT.

This rearrangement joins TRBV7-2 to TRBJ2-5; 7 positions match TRBD2. CDR3 length equals 15 residues. Looked up from germline, CDR1 is SGHTA and CDR2 is FQGNSA. The V segment lost 1 base and the J segment 5 bases; nucleotides outside the gene matches: 7. In DNA, the CDR3 is TGTGCCAGCAGCTTAGTGGCGGGAGTAGGGGAGACCCAGTACTTC. This encodes CASSLVAGVGETQYF.

J is TRBJ1-2 and V is TRBV4-1; D gene ambiguous. The V end was cut by 0 bases, the J end by 9 bases, with 11 bases between. CDR1 and CDR2 from the germline V gene are MGHRA and YSYEKL. The length of the CDR3 is 13 residues. The CDR3 reads CASSQELPGSYTF. The CDR3 DNA is TGCGCCAGCAGCCAAGAGTTGCCGGGGAGCTACACCTTC.

The V and J genes are TRBV5-6 and TRBJ2-1; 7 nucleotides line up with TRBD2. In germline, CDR1 is SGHDT, CDR2 YYEEEE. The CDR3 length is 14 residues. With 2 bases clipped from V and 4 bases from J, the junction kept 3 bases outside the gene matches. The CDR3 DNA sequence: TGTGCCAGCAGCTTCGGGGGAGGGTACAATGAGCAGTTCTTC. Translating gives CASSFGGGYNEQFF.

The chain has TRBV6-2 or TRBV6-3 and TRBJ1-5, with D unresolved. The CDR3 is 13 residues long. Germline loops: CDR1 MNHEY, CDR2 SVGEGT. Trimming left V 4 bases short and J 10 bases short, with 14 bases between. CDR3 sequence reads: CASSSDFSLPQHF. CDR3 nucleotide sequence: TGTGCCAGCAGTTCGGATTTTAGCTTACCCCAGCATTTT.

The chain has TRBV19 and TRBJ1-1; D is unresolved. Germline values: CDR1 LNHDA, CDR2 SQIVND (reference sequence). V lost 1 base and J lost 6, with 12 bases in between. The CDR3 consists of 14 residues. CDR3 amino acids: CASSIGSSGAEAFF. In nucleotides, the CDR3 is TGTGCCAGTAGTATAGGTAGCTCGGGAGCTGAAGCTTTCTTT.

The gene calls are TRBV20-1 and TRBJ2-1, with D unresolved. Trimming shortened V by 3 bases and J by 5 bases, and 11 bases separated the two germline ends. CDR1 and CDR2 (germline): DFQATT, SNEGSKA (reference sequence). The CDR3 has 13 residues. The CDR3 nucleotides read TGCAGTGCTAGTTCTGCTACTGACAATGAGCAGTTCTTC. The encoded protein is CSASSATDNEQFF.

The chain carries TRBV28 and TRBJ2-7, with 12 bases matching TRBD1. V shed 10 bases and J 6 bases; nucleotides not matched to a gene: 16. The CDR3 extends over 16 amino acids. Germline V gene lookup returns CDR1 MDHEN and CDR2 SYDVKM. CDR3 coding DNA: TGTGCCACCCGTCCAAAGTGGGACAGGGGGCGGTTCGAGCAGTACTTC. Protein: CATRPKWDRGRFEQYF.

The J gene is TRBJ2-2, the V gene TRBV7-8, with D maybe TRBD1 (6 bases). The CDR3 is 14 amino acids. CDR1 and CDR2 from the germline V gene are SGHVS and FQNEAQ. The V end was cut by 1 base, the J end by 6 bases, with 9 bases between. The CDR3 DNA sequence: TGTGCCAGCAGCTTAGGGGGGCTATCCGGGGAGCTGTTTTTT. It is translated as CASSLGGLSGELFF. Together with reference TRBV7-8 and TRBJ2-2, the CDR3 gives the full variable domain: GAGVSQSPRYKVAKRGQDVALRCDPISGHVSLFWYQQALGQGPEFLTYFQNEAQLDKSGLPSDRFFAERPEGSVSTLKIQRTQQEDSAVYLCASSLGGLSGELFFGEGSRLTVL.

Written as DNA, the CDR3 is TGTGCCAGCAAACCTTACCCCGGGACAGCTATTGACTACACCTTC. It translates to CASKPYPGTAIDYTF. The chain couples TRBV6-6 to TRBJ1-2; 7 bases are shared with TRBD1. The CDR3 contains 15 residues. Germline V gene sequence: CDR1 MNHNY, CDR2 SVGAGI (reference sequence). Unmatched junction bases numbered 18, after V lost 7 bases and J lost 10 bases.